This is a list of T cell receptor beta chains from one sample in a study of blood T cell repertoires in COVID-19. Profiling relied on immunoSEQ multiplex PCR, and the TCRdb table lists in-frame clones only, not all of them. In the table there are tens of thousands of clones, 86% of which are singletons. The sample taken for sequencing was peripheral blood. These receptors came from a woman aged 80 or older with acute or convalescent COVID-19. Each CDR3 is given without its conserved first and last residue. A D gene is named only where the DNA matches it firmly.

>TRBD1|TRBV28
ASSATGASNQPQH
>TRBD1|TRBV10-3
AIRDRVRSQETQY
>NA|TRBV25-1
ASSAAGSYNEQF
>NA|TRBV12-3/TRBV12-4
ASSRSLAGAAF
>TRBD1|TRBV5-1
ASTGGTGSYNSPLH
>NA|TRBV19
ASSWSSWDEQY
>TRBD1|TRBV6-2/TRBV6-3
ASSPRTGVNYGYT
>TRBD2|TRBV20-1
SASPPASGWDTQY
>NA|TRBV12-3/TRBV12-4
ASSFAGNQPQH
>TRBD2|TRBV7-2
ASSPAGTSGFEQY
>TRBD1|TRBV18
ASSPYPDRSGEKLF
>TRBD2|TRBV6-5
ASSKKAGPGYEQY
>TRBD1|TRBV2
ASAGDRHNEQF
>NA|TRBV6-2/TRBV6-3
ASSYGGRYNSPLH
>NA|TRBV4-1
ASSQQEAYNSPLH
>NA|TRBV13
ASSSLLDEQY
>TRBD2|TRBV19
ASSRAGVYNEQF
>TRBD1|TRBV3-1/TRBV3-2
ASSQGSGQGHGYT
>TRBD1|TRBV5-1
ASSLAQGNGYT
>TRBD2|TRBV5-1
ASSLAGGSSYEQY
>TRBD1|TRBV19
ASRSDRVSYEQY
>TRBD1|TRBV19
ASSMGQYQETQY
>NA|TRBV28
ASSSRESEVLVGYT
>NA|TRBV18
ASSTGLQETQY
>TRBD1|TRBV10-2
ASSATGLETQY
>NA|TRBV6-5
ASSYGENYGYT